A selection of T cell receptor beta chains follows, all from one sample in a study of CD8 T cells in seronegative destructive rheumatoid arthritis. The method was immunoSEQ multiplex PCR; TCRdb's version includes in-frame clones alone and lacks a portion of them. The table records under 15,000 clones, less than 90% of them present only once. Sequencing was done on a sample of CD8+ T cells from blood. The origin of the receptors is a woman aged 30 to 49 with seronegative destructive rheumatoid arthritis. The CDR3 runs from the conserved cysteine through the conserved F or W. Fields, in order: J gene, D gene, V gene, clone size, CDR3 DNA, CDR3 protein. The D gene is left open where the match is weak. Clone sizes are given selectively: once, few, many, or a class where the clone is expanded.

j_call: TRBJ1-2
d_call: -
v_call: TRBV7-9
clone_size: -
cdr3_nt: TGTGCCAGCAGCTTAGCGTACAATTCTAACTATGGCTACACCTTC
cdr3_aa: CASSLAYNSNYGYTF

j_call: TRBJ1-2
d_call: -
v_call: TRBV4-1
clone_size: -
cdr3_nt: TGCGCCAGCAGCCAAGTTATAGCATCCAGCTACACCTTC
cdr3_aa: CASSQVIASSYTF

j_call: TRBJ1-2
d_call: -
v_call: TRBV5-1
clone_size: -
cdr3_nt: TGCGCCAGCGCATCGGTGGGGCTCGACTATGGCTACACCTTC
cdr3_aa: CASASVGLDYGYTF

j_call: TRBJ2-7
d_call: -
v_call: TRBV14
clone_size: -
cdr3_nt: TGTGCCAGCAGCCCGCGGGACGGACTAACCACCTACGAGCAGTACTTC
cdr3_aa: CASSPRDGLTTYEQYF

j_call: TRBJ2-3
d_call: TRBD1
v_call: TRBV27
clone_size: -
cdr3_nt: TGTGCCAGCAGTTTCATCCGGGACAGGGGATCGGATACGCAGTATTTT
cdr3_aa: CASSFIRDRGSDTQYF

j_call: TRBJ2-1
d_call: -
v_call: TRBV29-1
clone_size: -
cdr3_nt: TGCAGCGTTGTTAGGGCGCCCGGGGAGTTCTTC
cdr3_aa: CSVVRAPGEFF

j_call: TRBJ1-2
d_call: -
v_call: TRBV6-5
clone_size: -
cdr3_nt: TGTGCCAGCAGCCCAGGGTATGGCTACACCTTC
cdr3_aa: CASSPGYGYTF

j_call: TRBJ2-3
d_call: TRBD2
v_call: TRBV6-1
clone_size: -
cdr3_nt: TGTGCCAGCAGTGGTTCTGAGGGAGGGACAGATACGCAGTATTTT
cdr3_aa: CASSGSEGGTDTQYF

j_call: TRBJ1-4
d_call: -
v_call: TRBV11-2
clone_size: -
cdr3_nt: TGTGCCAGCAGCCCCGGGGAAGTGGGCCCTAATGAAAAACTGTTTTTT
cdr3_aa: CASSPGEVGPNEKLFF

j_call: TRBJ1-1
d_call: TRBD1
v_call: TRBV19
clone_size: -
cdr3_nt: TGTGCCAGTAGCTCAGGGGGCTACACTGAAGCTTTCTTT
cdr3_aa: CASSSGGYTEAFF

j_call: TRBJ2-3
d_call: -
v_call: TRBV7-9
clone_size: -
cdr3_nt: TGTGCCAGCAGGCCTAGTATCGCGAATACGCAGTATTTT
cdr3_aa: CASRPSIANTQYF

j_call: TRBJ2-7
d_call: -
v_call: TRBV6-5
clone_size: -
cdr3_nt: TGTGCCAGCAGTTACACAGGCGCACGTGAGCAGTACTTC
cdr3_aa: CASSYTGAREQYF

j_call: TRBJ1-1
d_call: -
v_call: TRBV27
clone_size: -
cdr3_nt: TGTGCCAGCTCCGGATCGCGGGGGGTCGGCACTGAAGCTTTCTTT
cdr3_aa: CASSGSRGVGTEAFF

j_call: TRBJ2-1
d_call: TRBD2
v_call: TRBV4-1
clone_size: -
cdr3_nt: TGCGCCAGCAGCCAGACTAGCGGGGGGCGGGGGCAGTTCTTC
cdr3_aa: CASSQTSGGRGQFF

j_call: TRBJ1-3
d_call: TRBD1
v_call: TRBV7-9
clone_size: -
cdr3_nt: TGTGCCAGCAGCTTAGAGCAGGGGGCGGCAGGAAACACCATATATTTT
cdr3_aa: CASSLEQGAAGNTIYF

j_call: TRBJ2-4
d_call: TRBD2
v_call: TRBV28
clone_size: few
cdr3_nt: TGTGCCAGCAGTACCGATGACCCCCGCGGGGGGTTAGCCAAAAACATTCAGTACTTC
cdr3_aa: CASSTDDPRGGLAKNIQYF

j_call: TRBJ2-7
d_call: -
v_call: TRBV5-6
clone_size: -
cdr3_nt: TGTGCCAGCAGCTTTGGGGCAGGGGCCTACGAGCAGTACTTC
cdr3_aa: CASSFGAGAYEQYF

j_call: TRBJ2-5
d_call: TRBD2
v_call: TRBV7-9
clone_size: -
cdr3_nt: TGTGCCAGCAGCCGCAAACTAGCGGGGTCAGAGACCCAGTACTTC
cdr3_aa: CASSRKLAGSETQYF

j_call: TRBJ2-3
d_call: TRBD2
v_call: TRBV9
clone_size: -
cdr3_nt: TGTGCCAGCAGCGCTTTCCTAGCCGGGGGGACCACAGATACGCAGTATTTT
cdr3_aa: CASSAFLAGGTTDTQYF

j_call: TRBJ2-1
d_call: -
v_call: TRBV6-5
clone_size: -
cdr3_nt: TGTGCCAGCAGTCCCGGGGTGGCCCTAGGGCAGTTCTTC
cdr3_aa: CASSPGVALGQFF

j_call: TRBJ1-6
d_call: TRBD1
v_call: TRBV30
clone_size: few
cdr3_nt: TGTGCCTGGAGTCGGGACAGCTCCTATAATTCACCCCTCCACTTT
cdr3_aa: CAWSRDSSYNSPLHF

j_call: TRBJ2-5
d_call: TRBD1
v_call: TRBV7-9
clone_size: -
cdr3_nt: TGTGCCAGCAGCTTCCTAATCGACAGGGGAGGAGAGACCCAGTACTTC
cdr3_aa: CASSFLIDRGGETQYF

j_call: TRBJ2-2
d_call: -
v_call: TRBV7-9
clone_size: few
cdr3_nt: TGTGCCAGCAGCTTTCTGTTGCAGGAGAACACCGGGGAGCTGTTTTTT
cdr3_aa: CASSFLLQENTGELFF

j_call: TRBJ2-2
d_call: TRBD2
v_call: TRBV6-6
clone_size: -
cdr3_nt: TGTGCCAGCAGTATAGCGGGCACCGGGGAGCTGTTTTTT
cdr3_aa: CASSIAGTGELFF

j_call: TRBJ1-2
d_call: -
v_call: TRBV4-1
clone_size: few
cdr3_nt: TGCGCCAGCAGCCAAGGTGTCGGGGGACGGAGCTATGGCTACACCTTC
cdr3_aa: CASSQGVGGRSYGYTF

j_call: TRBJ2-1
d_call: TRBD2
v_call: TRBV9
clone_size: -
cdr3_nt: TGTGCCAGCAGCGAGACCGGGACTAGCGGGGTACCTGAGCAGTTCTTC
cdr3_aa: CASSETGTSGVPEQFF

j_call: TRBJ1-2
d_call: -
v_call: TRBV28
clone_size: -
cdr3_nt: TGTGCCAGCAGTTTCACCACTACCGGGAGGGACGGCACCTTC
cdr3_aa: CASSFTTTGRDGTF

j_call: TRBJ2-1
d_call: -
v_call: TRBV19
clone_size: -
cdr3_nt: TGTGCCAGCGGGGGCTCCTACAATGAGCAGTTCTTC
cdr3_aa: CASGGSYNEQFF

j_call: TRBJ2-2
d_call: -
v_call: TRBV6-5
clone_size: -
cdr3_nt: TGTGCCAGCACTCAACTCGACACCGGGGAGCTGTTTTTT
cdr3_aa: CASTQLDTGELFF

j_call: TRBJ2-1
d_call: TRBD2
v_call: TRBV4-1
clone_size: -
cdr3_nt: TGCGCCAGCAGCCAAGAGACCGGACTAGCACCTAGTGAGCAGTTCTTC
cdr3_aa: CASSQETGLAPSEQFF

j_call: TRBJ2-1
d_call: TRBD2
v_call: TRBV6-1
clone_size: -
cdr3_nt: TGTGCCAGCAGTGAACTAGCGGGGGGGCCATCCATCCATGAGCAGTTCTTC
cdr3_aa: CASSELAGGPSIHEQFF

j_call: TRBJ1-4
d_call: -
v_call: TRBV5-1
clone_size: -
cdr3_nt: TGCGCCAGCAGCTTGGTCAGTAATGAAAAACTGTTTTTT
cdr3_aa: CASSLVSNEKLFF

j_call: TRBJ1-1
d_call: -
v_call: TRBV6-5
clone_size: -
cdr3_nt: TGTGCCAGCAGTTACCCCGGAGAGAACACTGAAGCTTTCTTT
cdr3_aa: CASSYPGENTEAFF

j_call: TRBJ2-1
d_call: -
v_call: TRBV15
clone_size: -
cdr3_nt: TGTGCCACCAGCAGGGGTTTCCGACTCGAATACTCCTACAATGAGCAGTTCTTC
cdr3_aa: CATSRGFRLEYSYNEQFF

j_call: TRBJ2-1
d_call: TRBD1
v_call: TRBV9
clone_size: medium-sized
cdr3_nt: TGTGCCAGCAGCGTAGTTGGGACAGAAAACGAGCAGTTCTTC
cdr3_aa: CASSVVGTENEQFF

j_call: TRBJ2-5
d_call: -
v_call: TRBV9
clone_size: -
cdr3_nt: TGTGCCAGCAGCGAACAGGGAACCGAGACCCAGTACTTC
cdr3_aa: CASSEQGTETQYF

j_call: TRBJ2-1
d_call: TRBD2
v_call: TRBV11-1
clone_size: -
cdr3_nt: TGTGCCAGCAGCTTAGGTCTAGCGGGACCTAGCTCCTACAATGAGCAGTTCTTC
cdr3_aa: CASSLGLAGPSSYNEQFF

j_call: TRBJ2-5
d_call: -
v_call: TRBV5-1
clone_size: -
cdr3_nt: TGCGCCAGCAGCTTGGTTCCGGACACTTACTTATTTGTTCAAGAGACCCAGTACTTC
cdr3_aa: CASSLVPDTYLFVQETQYF

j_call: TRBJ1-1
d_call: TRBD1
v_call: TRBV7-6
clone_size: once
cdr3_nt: TGTGCCAGCAGCTTAGGGACAGGGGACACTGAAGCTTTCTTT
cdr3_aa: CASSLGTGDTEAFF

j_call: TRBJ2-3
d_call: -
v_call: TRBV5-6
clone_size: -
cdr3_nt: TGTGCCAGCAGCTTGGAGGCCGGGATTGGCGGGTATTTT
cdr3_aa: CASSLEAGIGGYF

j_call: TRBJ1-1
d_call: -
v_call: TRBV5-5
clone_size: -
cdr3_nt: TGTGCCAGCAGCTACAAGGATCCGGGGACTGAAGCTTTCTTT
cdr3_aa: CASSYKDPGTEAFF

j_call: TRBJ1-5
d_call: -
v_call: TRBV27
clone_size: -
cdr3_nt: TGTGCCAGCAGTTTAGGGGGGGCCGCCAATCAGCCCCAGCATTTT
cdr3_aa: CASSLGGAANQPQHF

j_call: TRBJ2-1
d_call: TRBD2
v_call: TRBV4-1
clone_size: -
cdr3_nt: TGCGCCAGCAGCCATGGGTCGGGGGGGAGCTCCTACAATGAGCAGTTCTTC
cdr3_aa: CASSHGSGGSSYNEQFF

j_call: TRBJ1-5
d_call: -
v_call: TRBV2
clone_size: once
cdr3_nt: TGTGCCAGCAATAACGTCGACAGTAGCAATCAGCCCCAGCATTTT
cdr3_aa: CASNNVDSSNQPQHF

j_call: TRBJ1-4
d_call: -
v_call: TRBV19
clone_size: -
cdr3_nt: TGTGCCAGTAGTTTCGGAGAGGGCGAGAGTGAAAAACTGTTTTTT
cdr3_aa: CASSFGEGESEKLFF

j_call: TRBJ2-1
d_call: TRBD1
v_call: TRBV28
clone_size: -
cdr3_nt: TGTGCCAGCAGTTCAGGGACAGGGGGCCGGTATGAGCAGTTCTTC
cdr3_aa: CASSSGTGGRYEQFF

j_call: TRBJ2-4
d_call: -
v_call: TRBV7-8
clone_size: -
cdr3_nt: TGTGCCAGCAGCTTAGTTCCCTTACGGGACTTTAGACAAGCCAAAAACATTCAGTACTTC
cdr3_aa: CASSLVPLRDFRQAKNIQYF

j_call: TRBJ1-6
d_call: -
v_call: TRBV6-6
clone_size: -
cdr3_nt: TGTGCCAGCAGACTCACGGATTCACCCCTCCACTTT
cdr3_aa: CASRLTDSPLHF

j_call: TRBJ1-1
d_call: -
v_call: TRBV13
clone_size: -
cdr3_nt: TGTGCCAGCAGCTCTCCCTCAGGGATGGTTTTCTTT
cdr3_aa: CASSSPSGMVFF

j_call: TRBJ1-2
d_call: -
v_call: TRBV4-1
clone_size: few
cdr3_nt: TGCGCCAGCAGCCAAGGTCTGGGCTACACCTTC
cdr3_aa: CASSQGLGYTF

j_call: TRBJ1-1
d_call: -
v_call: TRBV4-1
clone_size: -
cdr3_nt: TGCGCCAGCAGCCAAGATGGGGGGAAATGGACTGAAGCTTTCTTT
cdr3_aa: CASSQDGGKWTEAFF

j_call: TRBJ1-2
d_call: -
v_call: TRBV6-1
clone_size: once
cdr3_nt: TGTGGTACGGGGGGTGGCTACACCTTC
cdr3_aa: CGTGGGYTF

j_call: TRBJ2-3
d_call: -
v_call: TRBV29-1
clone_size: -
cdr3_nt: TGCAGCGTTGAATTTCCCGGGACACTAAGCACAGATACGCAGTATTTT
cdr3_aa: CSVEFPGTLSTDTQYF